A selection of T cell receptor beta chains follows, all from one sample in a study of blood T cell repertoires in COVID-19. The table came from immunoSEQ multiplex PCR; TCRdb's copy has only in-frame clones and leaves some out. The sample lists 80,000 to 95,000 clones, under 80% seen once, with less than 20% in the top ten. The sequenced material came from peripheral blood. Every receptor here comes from a woman of 80 years or more with active or convalescent COVID-19. CDR3s include the opening cysteine and the closing phenylalanine or tryptophan. The order of the fields is J gene, V gene, CDR3 length, clone size, D gene, CDR3 protein, CDR3 DNA. The D gene is left open where the match is weak. Size values are once, few and many counts, or a class for expanded clones, and some rows have none.

>TRBJ1-6|TRBV4-3|15|few|-
CASSQIGGLGSPLHF
TGCGCCAGCAGCCAGATTGGAGGGCTTGGTTCACCCCTCCACTTT
>TRBJ1-6|TRBV9|17|-|-
CASSVADMSSYNSPLHF
TGTGCCAGCAGCGTAGCTGACATGAGCTCCTATAATTCACCCCTCCACTTT
>TRBJ1-5|TRBV30|16|-|-
CAWSDLSGDSNQPQHF
TGTGCCTGGAGTGACCTCTCCGGGGATAGCAATCAGCCCCAGCATTTT
>TRBJ2-3|TRBV11-3|16|-|-
CASSLDSEGGSDTQYF
TGTGCCAGCAGCTTAGATTCGGAGGGGGGGTCAGATACGCAGTATTTT
>TRBJ1-4|TRBV5-4|14|-|-
CASSPGVPGEKLFF
TGTGCCAGCAGCCCCGGGGTCCCGGGTGAAAAACTGTTTTTT
>TRBJ2-1|TRBV27|12|-|TRBD1
CASGQGTGEQFF
TGTGCCAGCGGACAGGGGACGGGTGAGCAGTTCTTC
>TRBJ2-5|TRBV7-6|16|-|TRBD2
CASSLFSGGAVETQYF
TGTGCCAGCAGCCTCTTTAGCGGGGGGGCCGTAGAGACCCAGTACTTC
>TRBJ1-2|TRBV7-2|13|-|-
CASSLVGLDGYTF
TGTGCCAGCAGCTTAGTCGGACTCGACGGCTACACCTTC
>TRBJ1-2|TRBV9|14|-|TRBD1
CASSTDRANYGYTF
TGTGCCAGCAGCACTGACAGGGCGAACTATGGCTACACCTTC
>TRBJ2-2|TRBV12-5|13|-|-
CASGNTYTGELFF
TGTGCTAGTGGAAACACATACACCGGGGAGCTGTTTTTT
>TRBJ2-5|TRBV3-1/TRBV3-2|13|-|-
CASSQGQAETQYF
TGTGCCAGCAGCCAAGGACAGGCGGAGACCCAGTACTTC
>TRBJ1-4|TRBV18|16|-|-
CASSLNLQSKNEKLFF
TGTGCCAGCTCACTTAACCTACAGAGTAAGAATGAAAAACTGTTTTTT
>TRBJ1-1|TRBV6-5|11|-|-
CALGRGTEAFF
TGTGCCCTAGGGAGGGGGACTGAAGCTTTCTTT
>TRBJ2-7|TRBV19|15|-|TRBD2
CASSRGLAGSYEQYF
TGTGCCAGTAGCCGTGGGCTAGCGGGTTCCTACGAGCAGTACTTC
>TRBJ2-7|TRBV12-5|12|-|-
CASGLVTHEQYF
TGTGCTAGTGGTTTGGTAACACACGAGCAGTACTTC
>TRBJ1-2|TRBV12-3/TRBV12-4|13|-|-
CASTGSSNYGYTF
TGTGCCAGCACCGGGAGTTCTAACTATGGCTACACCTTC
>TRBJ1-1|TRBV6-5|15|-|-
CASTRTGSRNTEAFF
TGTGCCAGCACCCGAACGGGATCGCGGAACACTGAAGCTTTCTTT
>TRBJ2-7|TRBV6-1|10|-|-
CASSDRLEDF
TGTGCCAGCAGTGATCGACTAGAAGACTTC
>TRBJ1-2|TRBV19|15|-|-
CASSILGLTGFGYTF
TGTGCCAGTAGTATATTGGGCCTTACAGGGTTTGGCTACACCTTC
>TRBJ2-7|TRBV30|18|-|TRBD1
CAWSVRGFSSGTGNEQYF
TGTGCCTGGAGTGTACGTGGATTTTCGAGCGGGACAGGGAACGAGCAGTACTTC
>TRBJ2-2|TRBV6-6|16|once|TRBD1
CASSSTGQGGTGELFF
TGTGCCAGCAGCAGTACGGGACAGGGCGGAACCGGGGAGCTGTTTTTT
>TRBJ1-3|TRBV7-2|15|-|TRBD1
CASSLQTGTGNTIYF
TGTGCCAGCAGCCTCCAGACAGGGACTGGAAACACCATATATTTT
>TRBJ1-1|TRBV3-1/TRBV3-2|13|few|-
CASSQEGGTEAFF
TGTGCCAGCAGCCAAGAAGGCGGGACTGAAGCTTTCTTT
>TRBJ2-4|TRBV7-9|13|-|-
CASGMGGSDIQYF
TGTGCCAGCGGGATGGGGGGTTCGGACATTCAGTACTTC
>TRBJ1-3|TRBV11-1|15|-|-
CASSLGRSSGNTIYF
TGTGCCAGCAGCTTAGGGCGGAGCTCTGGAAACACCATATATTTT
>TRBJ1-2|TRBV6-1|14|-|-
CASSERFRGYGYTF
TGTGCCAGCAGTGAACGGTTCCGGGGCTATGGCTACACCTTC
>TRBJ2-2|TRBV19|15|once|-
CASSILGQNTGELFF
TGTGCCAGTAGTATACTGGGACAGAACACCGGGGAGCTGTTTTTT
>TRBJ2-3|TRBV5-1|16|-|TRBD2
CASSPISGGTTDTQYF
TGCGCCAGCAGCCCCATTAGCGGGGGTACCACAGATACGCAGTATTTT
>TRBJ1-6|TRBV9|16|-|TRBD1
CASGFPLGQGNSPLHF
TGTGCCAGCGGGTTCCCCCTGGGACAGGGCAACTCACCCCTCCACTTT
>TRBJ2-7|TRBV10-2|11|once|-
CASSVGDEQYF
TGCGCCAGCAGTGTAGGGGACGAGCAGTACTTC
>TRBJ1-5|TRBV19|13|few|TRBD1
CASRTGGAQPQHF
TGTGCCAGTAGAACAGGGGGCGCGCAGCCCCAGCATTTT
>TRBJ1-2|TRBV5-6|13|-|-
CASSPDSNYGYTF
TGTGCCAGCAGTCCGGACAGCAACTATGGCTACACCTTC
>TRBJ1-4|TRBV5-1|15|-|-
CASSFSLGEVEKLFF
TGCGCCAGCAGCTTCTCGCTAGGGGAGGTTGAAAAACTGTTTTTT
>TRBJ1-4|TRBV5-4|15|-|TRBD1
CASSTQQGASEKLFF
TGTGCCAGCAGCACCCAACAGGGGGCCAGTGAAAAACTGTTTTTT
>TRBJ1-1|TRBV15|15|-|-
CATSRDAGGGTEAFF
TGTGCCACCAGCAGAGATGCCGGGGGAGGCACTGAAGCTTTCTTT
>TRBJ1-1|TRBV10-2|16|-|-
CASLFRTKSANTEAFF
TGCGCCTCTCTCTTTCGTACCAAGAGCGCGAACACTGAAGCTTTCTTT
>TRBJ2-7|TRBV10-3|13|-|TRBD1
CAMGTGAAYEQYF
TGTGCCATGGGGACAGGGGCCGCCTACGAGCAGTACTTC
>TRBJ2-5|TRBV12-5|14|-|TRBD2
CASGLESGGKTQYF
TGTGCTAGTGGTTTGGAGAGCGGGGGGAAGACCCAGTACTTC
>TRBJ2-1|TRBV3-1/TRBV3-2|18|-|TRBD1
CASSRVPGQGLSDNEQFF
TGTGCCAGCAGCCGGGTCCCGGGACAGGGCCTGAGCGACAATGAGCAGTTCTTC
>TRBJ2-6|TRBV6-1|16|few|-
CASSAQGPSGANVLTF
TGTGCCAGCAGTGCACAGGGCCCCTCTGGGGCCAACGTCCTGACTTTC
>TRBJ1-2|TRBV7-9|15|-|TRBD1
CASSPLQGAVHGYTF
TGTGCCAGCAGCCCACTCCAGGGGGCGGTTCATGGCTACACCTTC
>TRBJ1-6|TRBV5-4|15|few|-
CASSPEGGRGSPLHF
TGTGCCAGCAGCCCAGAAGGTGGCAGGGGTTCACCCCTCCACTTT
>TRBJ2-1|TRBV3-1/TRBV3-2|15|-|-
CASSQVGGGGNEQFF
TGTGCCAGCAGCCAAGTAGGAGGGGGGGGCAACGAGCAGTTCTTC
>TRBJ1-3|TRBV14|16|-|TRBD1
CASSQAGQGSGNTIYF
TGTGCCAGCAGCCAAGCTGGACAGGGTTCTGGAAACACCATATATTTT